These 21 T cell receptor beta chains came from one sample sequenced in a study of blood T cells in healthy people across ages. The authors ran a second PCR of roughly 7 to 11 cycles using a sample-barcoded 5' primer and a J-beta primer mix. TCRdb re-analysed the 5' RACE reads in MiXCR, keeping a single row per CDR3 protein. The sample records 790,000 or so distinct CDR3 sequences, about 61% being singletons. The sequenced sample was blood. These receptors all stem from a man in his forties or fifties in good health.

This clonotype was counted at least ten times. The chain links TRBV9 to TRBJ2-5; no reliable D call. CDR1 SGDLS and CDR2 YYNGEE come from the germline V gene. Trimming took off 1 base at V and 1 base at J, with 5 bases between the two ends. This CDR3 spans 13 amino acids. For the CDR3, the DNA is TGTGCCAGCAGCGTATCCCCCCAAGAGACCCAGTACTTC. Residues: CASSVSPQETQYF. The entire variable domain, with the rest obtained from reference TRBV9 and TRBJ2-5, is as follows: DSGVTQTPKHLITATGQRVTLRCSPRSGDLSVYWYQQSLDQGLQFLIQYYNGEERAKGNILERFSAQQFPDLHSELNLSSLELGDSALYFCASSVSPQETQYFGPGTRLLVL.

This clonotype was detected only a few times. The chain carries TRBV20-1 and TRBJ2-7; 10 bases are shared with TRBD2. The germline gives CDR1 DFQATT, CDR2 SNEGSKA (reference sequence). The length of the CDR3 is 17 residues. Trimming cost V 3 bases and J 0 bases; bases outside gene matches: 11. The CDR3 reads CSARGGFSGRASYEQYF. CDR3 nucleotide sequence: TGCAGTGCTAGGGGGGGCTTCAGCGGGAGGGCCTCCTACGAGCAGTACTTC.

V usage is TRBV28 and J usage is TRBJ2-1; D possibly corresponds to TRBD1 (5 bases). The CDR3 runs to 15 residues. Trimming removed 1 base at V and 6 bases at J, with 13 bases between. Looked up from germline, CDR1 is MDHEN and CDR2 is SYDVKM. The CDR3 spells CASSLSGSPSNEQFF. CDR3 nucleotide sequence: TGTGCCAGCAGTTTATCAGGGTCCCCTAGCAATGAGCAGTTCTTC.

This clonotype came up a few times. V is TRBV2 and J is TRBJ2-4; D gene ambiguous. The V end was cut by 10 bases, the J end by 8 bases, with 18 bases between. The CDR3 consists of 13 residues. CDR1 SNHLY and CDR2 FYNNEI come from the germline V gene. The CDR3 coding sequence is TGTGCCACCCTGAGGTCAAGTCTTGACATTCAGTACTTC. Translation gives CATLRSSLDIQYF.

This chain links TRBV12-3 or TRBV12-4 with TRBJ1-5; D unclear. This CDR3 has 16 amino acids. The germline V and J ends were trimmed by 1 base and 0 bases, with 10 bases remaining between them. Written as DNA, the CDR3 is TGTGCCAGCAGTTTAGACCCGGACTATAGCAATCAGCCCCAGCATTTT. This translates into CASSLDPDYSNQPQHF.

The chain carries TRBV28 and TRBJ2-7; no clear D. The DNA end lines up better with TRBJ2-4; the J call may be wrong. Germline CDR1 reads MDHEN; CDR2 reads SYDVKM. This CDR3 is built from 13 residues. The CDR3 nucleotides are TGTGCCAGCAGTCACCCCTTATGGAACATTCAGTACTTC. Translation gives CASSHPLWNIQYF.

This clonotype was seen a few times. The gene calls are TRBV28 and TRBJ1-2, with unresolved D. Per germline, CDR1 MDHEN and CDR2 SYDVKM. CDR3 length: 13 amino acids. V was shortened by 7 bases and J by 2 bases, with 11 bases between the two germline ends. In DNA form, the CDR3 reads TGTGCCAGCACCCTTAGTGACAACTATGGCTACACCTTC. This encodes CASTLSDNYGYTF.

The sample holds a few counts of this clonotype. This sequence joins TRBV29-1 and TRBJ2-7; the match to TRBD1 covers 10 bases. This CDR3 comprises 12 residues. The germline V gene encodes CDR1 SQVTM and CDR2 ANQGSEA. This chain's CDR3 is CPGTGESYEQYF. CDR3 DNA: TGCCCCGGGACAGGGGAAAGCTACGAGCAGTACTTC.

The CDR3 region is CATSDYRDTQYF. The CDR3 nucleotides read TGTGCCACCAGTGATTATCGGGATACGCAGTATTTT. This chain uses TRBV24-1 with TRBJ2-3; D ambiguous. The length of the CDR3 is 12 residues. With 2 bases removed from V and 6 bases from J, the gap between germline ends came to 5 bases. Germline loops: CDR1 KGHDR, CDR2 SFDVKD.

The J gene is TRBJ2-5, the V gene TRBV11-2, with 7 bases aligning to TRBD2. The J call may be incorrect, as the DNA end agrees better with TRBJ2-7. Germline V lookup: CDR1 SGHAT, CDR2 FQNNGV. CDR3 length equals 17 residues. The CDR3: CASSLGGAGAQSYEQYF. For the CDR3, the DNA is TGTGCCAGCAGCTTAGGTGGGGCGGGAGCCCAAAGCTACGAGCAGTACTTC.

This chain joins TRBV7-2 and TRBJ2-1, with 7 bases lining up with TRBD2. V was clipped by 0 bases and J by 8 bases; unmatched bases: 7. The CDR3 sequence is 15 residues long. Germline assignment: CDR1 SGHTA and CDR2 FQGNSA. CDR3 DNA: TGTGCCAGCAGCTTAGCGGGAGGGCCTTTTGATGAGCAGTTCTTC. Its translation is CASSLAGGPFDEQFF. The full variable domain, in which reference TRBV7-2 and TRBJ2-1 provide the parts outside the CDR3, is GAGVSQSPSNKVTEKGKDVELRCDPISGHTALYWYRQSLGQGLEFLIYFQGNSAPDKSGLPSDRFSAERTGGSVSTLTIQRTQQEDSAVYLCASSLAGGPFDEQFFGPGTRLTVL.

The chain links TRBV28 to TRBJ1-1, with D maybe TRBD1 (6 bases). This CDR3 has 14 amino acids. The V end was cut by 7 bases, the J end by 0 bases, with 12 bases between. Germline lookup yields CDR1 MDHEN and CDR2 SYDVKM. This CDR3 is CASTKTGLNTEAFF. In DNA, the CDR3 is TGTGCCAGCACCAAGACAGGCTTGAACACTGAAGCTTTCTTT.

V and J are TRBV28 and TRBJ2-7; D possibly uses TRBD1 or TRBD2 (5 bases each). Germline V lookup: CDR1 MDHEN, CDR2 SYDVKM. Trimming cost V 5 bases and J 5 bases, with 16 bases left between them. The CDR3 is 14 residues long. This CDR3 is CASSTPGRDHEQYF. CDR3 DNA: TGTGCCAGCAGTACTCCGGGCAGGGACCACGAGCAGTACTTC.

The V gene is TRBV12-3 or TRBV12-4, the J gene TRBJ2-4; 8 bases are a match to TRBD1. The CDR3 sequence is 14 residues long. Trimming cost V 5 bases and J 6 bases; bases outside gene matches: 6. The CDR3 spells CASSGPTGGNIQYF. Written as DNA, the CDR3 is TGTGCCAGCAGTGGACCAACAGGGGGAAACATTCAGTACTTC.

The J gene is TRBJ2-4, the V gene TRBV5-1; 7 positions agree with TRBD2. The J call may be in error: the DNA end matches TRBJ2-7 better. Germline V gene data show CDR1 as SGHRS and CDR2 as YFSETQ. The CDR3 spans 16 residues. The CDR3: CASSLAVQGGEYEQYF. In DNA form, the CDR3 reads TGCGCCAGCAGCTTGGCAGTGCAGGGAGGGGAGTACGAGCAGTACTTC.

This chain connects TRBV20-1 to TRBJ2-1, with 9 bases matching TRBD2. The CDR3 runs 16 residues. CDR1 is DFQATT, CDR2 SNEGSKA, per germline (reference sequence). J gave up 0 bases and V 1 base, and 4 bases lay outside the gene matches. DNA of the CDR3: TGCAGTGCTAGAGTAGCGGGGGCCGGCTCCTACAATGAGCAGTTCTTC. Its translation is CSARVAGAGSYNEQFF.

V gene TRBV7-2 combines with J gene TRBJ2-5, with D perhaps TRBD2 (6 bases). Trimming took off 11 bases at V and 4 bases at J, with 14 bases between the two ends. Germline CDR1 reads SGHTA; CDR2 reads FQGNSA. There are 12 residues in the CDR3. The CDR3 loop is CAAGGRGETQYF. CDR3 nucleotides: TGTGCCGCCGGGGGTCGGGGAGAGACCCAGTACTTC.

This rearrangement joins TRBV27 to TRBJ1-1, with D uncertain. The germline gives CDR1 MNHEY, CDR2 SMNVEV (reference sequence). The CDR3 loop spans 13 amino acids. Trimming took off 7 bases at V and 2 bases at J, with 11 bases between the two ends. CDR3 bases: TGTGCCAGCAAAACCGAAGCTAACACTGAAGCTTTCTTT. Protein product: CASKTEANTEAFF.

The V gene is TRBV25-1, the J gene TRBJ1-2, with a weak D call TRBD1 (6 bases). Trimming shortened V by 1 base and J by 8 bases, and 20 bases separated the two germline ends. CDR3 length: 16 amino acids. Germline assignment: CDR1 MGHDK and CDR2 SYGVNS. The CDR3 is CASSESSLGGVQGYTF. The CDR3, as DNA: TGTGCCAGCAGTGAATCTTCTTTAGGGGGTGTTCAAGGCTACACCTTC.

The sample holds a few counts of this clonotype. V gene TRBV7-2 combines with J gene TRBJ2-1; the D call may be TRBD1 or TRBD2 (5 bases each). This CDR3 comprises 16 residues. Germline values: CDR1 SGHTA, CDR2 FQGNSA. V gave up 1 base and J gave up 8 bases, with 18 bases separating them. The CDR3 sequence: CASSLEGRLLGDEQFF. The CDR3 DNA reads TGTGCCAGCAGCTTAGAGGGACGGCTTTTGGGAGATGAGCAGTTCTTC. Complete variable domain (other parts from reference TRBV7-2 and TRBJ2-1): GAGVSQSPSNKVTEKGKDVELRCDPISGHTALYWYRQSLGQGLEFLIYFQGNSAPDKSGLPSDRFSAERTGGSVSTLTIQRTQQEDSAVYLCASSLEGRLLGDEQFFGPGTRLTVL.

The V call is TRBV28, the J call TRBJ2-7; the D is unclear. V was cut by 3 bases and J by 1 base, with 16 bases left in between. CDR1 is MDHEN and CDR2 is SYDVKM in the germline V gene. The CDR3 extends over 16 amino acids. CDR3 DNA: TGTGCCAGCAGTTTTCGTCCGAAGACCCTATCCTACGAGCAGTACTTC. Translated: CASSFRPKTLSYEQYF.